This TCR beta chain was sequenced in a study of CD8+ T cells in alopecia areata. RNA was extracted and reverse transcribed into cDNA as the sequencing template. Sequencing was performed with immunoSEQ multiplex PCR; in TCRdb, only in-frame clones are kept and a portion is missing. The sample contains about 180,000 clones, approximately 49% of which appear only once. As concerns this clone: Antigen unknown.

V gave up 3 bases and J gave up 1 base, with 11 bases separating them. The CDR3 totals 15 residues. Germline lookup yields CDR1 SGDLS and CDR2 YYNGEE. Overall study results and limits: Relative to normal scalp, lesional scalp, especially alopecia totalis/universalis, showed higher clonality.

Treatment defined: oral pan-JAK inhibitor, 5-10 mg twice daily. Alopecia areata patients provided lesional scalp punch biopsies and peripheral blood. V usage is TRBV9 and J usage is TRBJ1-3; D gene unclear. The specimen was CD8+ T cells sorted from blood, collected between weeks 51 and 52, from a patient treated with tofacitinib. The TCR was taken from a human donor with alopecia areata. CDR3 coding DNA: TGTGCCAGCAGCGCACAGAGATTATCTGGAAACACCATATATTTT. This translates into CASSAQRLSGNTIYF.